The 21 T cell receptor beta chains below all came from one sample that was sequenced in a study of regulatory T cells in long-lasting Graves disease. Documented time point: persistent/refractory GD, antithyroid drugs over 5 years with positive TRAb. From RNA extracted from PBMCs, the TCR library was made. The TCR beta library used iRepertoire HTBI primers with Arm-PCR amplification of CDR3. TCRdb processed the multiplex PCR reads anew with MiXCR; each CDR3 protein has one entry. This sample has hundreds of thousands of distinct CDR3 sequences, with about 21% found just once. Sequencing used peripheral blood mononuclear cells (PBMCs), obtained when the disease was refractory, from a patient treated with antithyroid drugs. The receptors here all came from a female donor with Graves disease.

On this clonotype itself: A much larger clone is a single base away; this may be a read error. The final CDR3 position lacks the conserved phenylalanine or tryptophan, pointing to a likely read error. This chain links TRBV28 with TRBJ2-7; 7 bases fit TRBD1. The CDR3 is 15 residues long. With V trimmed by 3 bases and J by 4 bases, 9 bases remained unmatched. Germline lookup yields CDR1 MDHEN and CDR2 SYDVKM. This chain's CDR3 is CASSLGRGIPYEQYL. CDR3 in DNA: TGTGCCAGCAGTTTGGGCAGGGGGATACCTTACGAGCAGTACCTC.

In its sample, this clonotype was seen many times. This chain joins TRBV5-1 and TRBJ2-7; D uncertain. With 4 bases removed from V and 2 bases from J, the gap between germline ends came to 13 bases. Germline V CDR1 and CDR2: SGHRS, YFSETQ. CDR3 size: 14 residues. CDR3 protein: CASSQQGYAYEQYF. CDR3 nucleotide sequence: TGCGCCAGCAGCCAACAAGGATACGCCTACGAGCAGTACTTC.

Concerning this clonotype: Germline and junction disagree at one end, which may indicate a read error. This CDR3 is CSARPGGVAGQNIRYF. In DNA, the CDR3 is TGCAGTGCTAGACCGGGTGGGGTAGCGGGACAAAACATTCGGTACTTC. The chain is built from TRBV20-1 and TRBJ2-4, with 8 bases matching TRBD2. The CDR3 is 16 residues long. Germline lookup yields CDR1 DFQATT and CDR2 SNEGSKA (reference sequence).

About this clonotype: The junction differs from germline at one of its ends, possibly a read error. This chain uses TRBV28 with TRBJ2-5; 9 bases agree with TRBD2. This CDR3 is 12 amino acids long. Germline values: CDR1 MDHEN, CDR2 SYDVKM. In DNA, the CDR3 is TGTGCCAGCAGGCGGGGGGGGGAGACCCGGTACTTC. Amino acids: CASRRGGETRYF.

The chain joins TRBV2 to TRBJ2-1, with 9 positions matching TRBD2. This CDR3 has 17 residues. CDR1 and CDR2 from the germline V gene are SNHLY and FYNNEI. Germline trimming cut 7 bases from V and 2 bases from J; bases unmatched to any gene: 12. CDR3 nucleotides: TGTGCCAGCACCCCAGCTAGCGGGATAGGAACCTACAATGAGCAGTTCTTC. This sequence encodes CASTPASGIGTYNEQFF.

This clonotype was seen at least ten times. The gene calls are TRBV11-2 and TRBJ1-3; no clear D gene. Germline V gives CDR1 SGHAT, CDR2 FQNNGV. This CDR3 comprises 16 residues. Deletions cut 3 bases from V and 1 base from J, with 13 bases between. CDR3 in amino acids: CASSFRTSSSGNTIYF. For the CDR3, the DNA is TGTGCCAGCAGCTTCCGAACGTCTTCATCTGGAAACACCATATATTTT.

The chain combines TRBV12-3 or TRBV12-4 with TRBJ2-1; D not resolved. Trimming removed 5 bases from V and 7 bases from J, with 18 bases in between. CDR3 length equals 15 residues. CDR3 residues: CASSPRRGSSNEQFF. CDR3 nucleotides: TGTGCCAGCAGTCCCAGGAGAGGTAGCAGTAATGAGCAGTTCTTC.

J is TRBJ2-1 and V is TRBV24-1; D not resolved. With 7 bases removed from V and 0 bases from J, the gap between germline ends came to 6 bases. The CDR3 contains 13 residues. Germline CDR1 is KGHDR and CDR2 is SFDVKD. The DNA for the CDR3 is TGTGCCACCAGCCAGAGCTCCTACAATGAGCAGTTCTTC. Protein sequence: CATSQSSYNEQFF.

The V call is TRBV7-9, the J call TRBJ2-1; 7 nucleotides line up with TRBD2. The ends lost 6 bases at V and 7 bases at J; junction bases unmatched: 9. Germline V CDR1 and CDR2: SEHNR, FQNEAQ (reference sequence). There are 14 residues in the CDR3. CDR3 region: CASSTRGRGNEQFF. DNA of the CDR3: TGTGCCAGCAGTACTCGGGGGAGGGGTAATGAGCAGTTCTTC.

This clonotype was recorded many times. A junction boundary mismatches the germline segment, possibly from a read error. In DNA, the CDR3 is TGCGCCAGCAGCCCGACAGGATACGAGCAGTACTTC. Its protein is CASSPTGYEQYF. This chain connects TRBV27 to TRBJ2-7, with D possibly matching TRBD1 (6 bases). Germline CDR1 is MNHEY and CDR2 is SMNVEV (reference sequence). The CDR3 extends over 12 amino acids.

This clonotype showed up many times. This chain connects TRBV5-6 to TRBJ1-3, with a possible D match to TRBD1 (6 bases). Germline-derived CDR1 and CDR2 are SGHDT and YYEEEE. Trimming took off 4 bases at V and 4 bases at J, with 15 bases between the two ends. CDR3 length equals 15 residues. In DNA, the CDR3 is TGTGCCAGCAGCAGAACAGGGACGGGCGGAAACACCATATATTTT. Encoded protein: CASSRTGTGGNTIYF.

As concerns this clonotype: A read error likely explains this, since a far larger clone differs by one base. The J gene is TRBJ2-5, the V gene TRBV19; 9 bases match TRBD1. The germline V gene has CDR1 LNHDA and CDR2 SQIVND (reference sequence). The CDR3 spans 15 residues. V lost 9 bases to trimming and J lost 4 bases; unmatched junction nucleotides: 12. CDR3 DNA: TGTGCCAGCAGCTGGAACAGGGGGCAGCGAGAGACCCAGTACTTC. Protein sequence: CASSWNRGQRETQYF.

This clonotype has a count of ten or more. The CDR3: CATSDWDTEGLNKETQYF. DNA for the CDR3: TGTGCCACCAGTGATTGGGATACGGAAGGGCTTAATAAAGAGACCCAGTACTTC. The chain joins TRBV24-1 to TRBJ2-5, with unresolved D. Germline CDR1 KGHDR, CDR2 SFDVKD. V gave up 2 bases and J gave up 3 bases, with 21 bases separating them. The CDR3 loop spans 18 amino acids.

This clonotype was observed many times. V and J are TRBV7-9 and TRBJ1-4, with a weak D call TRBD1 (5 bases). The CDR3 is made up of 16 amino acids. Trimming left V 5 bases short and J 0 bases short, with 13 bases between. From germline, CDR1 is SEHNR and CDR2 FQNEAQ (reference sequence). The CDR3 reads CASSLNDSPTNEKLFF. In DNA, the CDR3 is TGTGCCAGCAGCCTTAATGACAGTCCAACTAATGAAAAACTGTTTTTT.

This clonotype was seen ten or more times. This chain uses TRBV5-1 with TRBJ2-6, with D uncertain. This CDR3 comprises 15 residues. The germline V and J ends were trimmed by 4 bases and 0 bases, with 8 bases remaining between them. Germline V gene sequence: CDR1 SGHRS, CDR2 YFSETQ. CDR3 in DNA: TGCGCCAGCAGCAACCCAGACTCTGGGGCCAACGTCCTGACTTTC. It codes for CASSNPDSGANVLTF. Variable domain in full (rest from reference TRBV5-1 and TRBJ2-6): KAGVTQTPRYLIKTRGQQVTLSCSPISGHRSVSWYQQTPGQGLQFLFEYFSETQRNKGNFPGRFSGRQFSNSRSEMNVSTLELGDSALYLCASSNPDSGANVLTFGAGSRLTVL.

CDR3 sequence reads: CAISESMEQPQHF. The CDR3 DNA follows: TGTGCCATCAGTGAGTCTATGGAACAGCCCCAGCATTTT. This chain connects TRBV10-3 to TRBJ1-5; no definite D call. The CDR3 is made up of 13 amino acids. Trimming removed 0 bases at V and 7 bases at J, with 7 bases between. Germline CDR1 is ENHRY and CDR2 is SYGVKD.

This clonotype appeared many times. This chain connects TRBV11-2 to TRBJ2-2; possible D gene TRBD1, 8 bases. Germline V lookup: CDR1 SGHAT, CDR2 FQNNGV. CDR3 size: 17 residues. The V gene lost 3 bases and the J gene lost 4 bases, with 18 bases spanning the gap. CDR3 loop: CASSLGGTGSRTGELFF. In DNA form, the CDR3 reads TGTGCCAGCAGCTTGGGAGGGACAGGATCGCGCACCGGGGAGCTGTTTTTT.

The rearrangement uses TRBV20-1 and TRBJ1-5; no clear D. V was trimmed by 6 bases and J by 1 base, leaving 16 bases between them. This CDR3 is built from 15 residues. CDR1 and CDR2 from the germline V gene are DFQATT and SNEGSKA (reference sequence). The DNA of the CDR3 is TGCAGTGCAAGGGCAGGTATATTGAGCAATCAGCCCCAGCATTTT. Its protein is CSARAGILSNQPQHF.

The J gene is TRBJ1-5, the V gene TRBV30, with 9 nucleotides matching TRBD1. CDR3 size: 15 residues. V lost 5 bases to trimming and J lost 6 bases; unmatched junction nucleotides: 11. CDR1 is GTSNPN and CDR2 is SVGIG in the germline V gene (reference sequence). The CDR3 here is CAWDITGQGSQPQHF. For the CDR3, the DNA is TGTGCCTGGGATATAACGGGACAGGGCAGTCAGCCCCAGCATTTT.

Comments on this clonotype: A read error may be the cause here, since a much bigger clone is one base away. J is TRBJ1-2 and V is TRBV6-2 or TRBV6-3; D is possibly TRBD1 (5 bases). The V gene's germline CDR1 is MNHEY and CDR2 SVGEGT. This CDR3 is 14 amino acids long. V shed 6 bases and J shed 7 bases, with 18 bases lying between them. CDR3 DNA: TGTGCCAGCAGAGTGTTAACAATTAGGGGTGGCTACACCTTC. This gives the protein CASRVLTIRGGYTF.

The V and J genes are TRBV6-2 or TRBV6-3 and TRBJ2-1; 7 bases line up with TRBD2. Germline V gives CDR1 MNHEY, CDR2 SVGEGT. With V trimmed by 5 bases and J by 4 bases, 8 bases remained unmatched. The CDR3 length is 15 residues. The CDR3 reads CASSGILAIYNEQFF. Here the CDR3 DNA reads TGTGCCAGCAGTGGAATACTAGCGATATACAATGAGCAGTTCTTC.